The entry below gives a single T cell receptor beta chain sequence along with its context. In the source study's methods: It was from reference gene primer amplification that nucleated cell counts were estimated. Assay used: immunoSEQ multiplex PCR; TCRdb lists only in-frame clones, some missing. D and trimming come from the DNA, and the V and J calls and clone size come from that table. The table has about 250,000 clones, 88% seen once. These data belong to a study of blood T cell repertoires in COVID-19. Participant ages covered roughly 18 to 89 years across 25 or so US areas. Cohorts were determined from participant-reported clinical history. Recovered status applied to Cohort 3 donors who had two consecutive negative PCRs. It also applied to those with clearance or with symptom resolution. The CDR3 contains 15 residues. Germline V gene lookup returns CDR1 MNHEY and CDR2 SVGEGT. The J segment lost 7 bases and the V segment lost 6 bases, leaving 11 bases of the junction unmatched.

The chain links TRBV6-2 or TRBV6-3 to TRBJ1-4; 7 bases fit TRBD1. Sequencing was performed on PBMCs or T cells enriched from blood (not recorded which). The clonotype comes from a woman in her forties or fifties who had recovered from COVID-19. Here the CDR3 DNA reads TGTGCCAGCAGCCGATCCGGGACAGAGGGTGAAAAACTGTTTTTT. Its protein is CASSRSGTEGEKLFF.